The 8 T cell receptor beta chains below were found in one sample sequenced in a study of Graves' ophthalmopathy and Graves' hyperthyroidism. Investigators amplified TCR beta CDR3 regions from RNA transcripts. The workflow started with a first-round RT-PCR run with HTBI primers and then moved on to a second-round multiplex PCR. In TCRdb, the multiplex PCR reads were re-called with MiXCR into one record per CDR3 protein. The profile covers roughly 380,000 distinct CDR3 sequences, with 15% to 19% appearing a single time and 7% taken by the ten largest. The sequencing input was peripheral blood. Source of these receptors: a woman between 18 and 29 years old with stable Graves' hyperthyroidism.

There are many counts of this clonotype. The genes are TRBV7-9 and TRBJ1-2, with 7 bases aligning to TRBD1. This CDR3 is built from 15 residues. V was pared by 0 bases and J by 7 bases, with 8 bases of the junction left unmatched. In germline, CDR1 is SEHNR, CDR2 FQNEAQ (reference sequence). This chain's CDR3 is CASSLATGATSGYTF. The CDR3 DNA sequence: TGTGCCAGCAGCTTAGCAACAGGGGCGACTAGTGGCTACACCTTC.

The gene calls are TRBV2 and TRBJ2-7; TRBD1 is a possible D gene (6 bases). The CDR3 length is 12 residues. The ends were cut back, 7 bases at V and 2 bases at J, with 9 bases in the middle. Germline CDR1 is SNHLY and CDR2 is FYNNEI. In nucleotides, the CDR3 is TGTGCCAGCATCCAGGGGCCCTACGAGCAGTACTTC. It is translated as CASIQGPYEQYF.

This clonotype was picked up many times. The gene calls are TRBV11-2 and TRBJ2-4, with D unresolved. V was cut by 3 bases and J by 0 bases, with 18 bases left in between. CDR3 length: 18 residues. Germline V lookup: CDR1 SGHAT, CDR2 FQNNGV. The CDR3 DNA is TGTGCCAGCAGCTTGGGCCGCCCTATGGCGCTAGCCAAAAACATTCAGTACTTC. Amino acid sequence: CASSLGRPMALAKNIQYF.

The chain links TRBV11-2 to TRBJ1-2, with D perhaps TRBD1 (5 bases). CDR3 length equals 16 residues. V was shortened by 0 bases and J by 6 bases, with 17 bases between the two germline ends. Germline values: CDR1 SGHAT, CDR2 FQNNGV. DNA for the CDR3: TGTGCCAGCAGCTTAGATCTTGGGACGGGGATGGATGGCTACACCTTC. Its translation: CASSLDLGTGMDGYTF.

The genes are TRBV5-1 and TRBJ1-1; no clear D. Germline V gene sequence: CDR1 SGHRS, CDR2 YFSETQ. Trimming cost V 0 bases and J 7 bases, with 10 bases left between them. The CDR3 extends over 13 amino acids. CDR3 sequence: CASSLDWSIEAFF. The CDR3 DNA is TGCGCCAGCAGCTTGGATTGGAGCATTGAAGCTTTCTTT.

Concerning this clonotype: A much larger clone lies one base from this, so it may be a read error. V and J are TRBV6-5 and TRBJ1-5; D unclear. This CDR3 spans 14 amino acids. Germline lookup yields CDR1 MNHEY and CDR2 SVGAGI. DNA for the CDR3: TGTGTCAGCAGTTACCGCCAGGCTAATCAGCCCCAGCATTTT. Translating it yields CVSSYRQANQPQHF.

This clonotype was detected ten times or more. In DNA form, the CDR3 reads TGTGCCAGCAGCTCCTACGGGGGTCTCTATGGCTACACCTTC. This sequence encodes CASSSYGGLYGYTF. This rearrangement joins TRBV7-9 to TRBJ1-2; possibly TRBD1 for D (5 bases). The ends were cut back, 4 bases at V and 4 bases at J, with 13 bases in the middle. The CDR3 totals 14 residues. The germline V gene encodes CDR1 SEHNR and CDR2 FQNEAQ (reference sequence).

This clonotype was counted many times. This chain uses TRBV27 with TRBJ1-5, with D unclear. In germline, CDR1 is MNHEY, CDR2 SMNVEV (reference sequence). V lost 3 bases and J 2 bases, leaving 11 bases between the germline ends. The CDR3 loop spans 15 amino acids. CDR3 protein: CASSLLPYGNQPQHF. CDR3 DNA: TGTGCCAGCAGTTTGCTCCCTTATGGCAATCAGCCCCAGCATTTT.